This TCR beta chain was recorded in a study of response to subunit inactivated influenza vaccine. TCRdb re-called the RT-PCR reads with MiXCR, one entry per CDR3 protein. This table holds hundreds of thousands of distinct CDR3 sequences, approximately 12% found once. V was clipped by 0 bases and J by 13 bases; unmatched bases: 1. The CDR3 covers 13 residues. This specimen consisted of PBMCs from blood, obtained on the day of vaccination. V and J are TRBV12-3 or TRBV12-4 and TRBJ1-4, with 11 bases fitting TRBD1. The sequence came from a man aged 50 or older who received an inactivated influenza vaccine. CDR3 region: CASSLAGTGGLFF. The CDR3 DNA is TGTGCCAGCAGTTTAGCCGGGACAGGGGGACTGTTTTTT.